A selection of T cell receptor beta chains follows, all from one sample in a study of human T cells and chemical hapten exposure. TCRdb re-derived calls from the RACE reads in MiXCR, one entry per CDR3 protein. The table has hundreds of thousands of distinct CDR3 sequences, over 6% seen once. Sequenced here: whole blood, sampled in connection with sensitization to the hapten diphenylcyclopropenone (DPC). Receptor source: a woman aged 18 to 35 with alopecia areata. Some clones in this sample may be carry-over from other donors' samples. The CDR3 runs from the conserved cysteine through the conserved F or W. D genes are given only for firm matches. Only part of the rows carry a size: once, few, many, or a class if the clone is expanded.

cdr3_nt	cdr3_aa	v_call	d_call	clone_size	j_call
TGTGCCAGCAGTTATCCGGCCTCTGGGGCCAACGTCCTGACTTTC	CASSYPASGANVLTF	TRBV6-2/TRBV6-3	.	few	TRBJ2-6
TGTGCCAGCAAGGGACTAGCGGGGACCGGGGAGCTGTTTTTT	CASKGLAGTGELFF	TRBV6-1	TRBD2	few	TRBJ2-2
TGTGCCAGCAGCCGCCTAGGCACAGATACGCAGTATTTT	CASSRLGTDTQYF	TRBV6-5	.	.	TRBJ2-3
TGTGCCAGCACACGACAGGGGAACTATGGCTACACCTTC	CASTRQGNYGYTF	TRBV7-2	TRBD1	.	TRBJ1-2
TGTGCCAGCAGTGACTCTACAGGGGCTCTTAGGCCCCAGCATTTT	CASSDSTGALRPQHF	TRBV6-2/TRBV6-3	TRBD1	.	TRBJ1-5
TGTGCCAGCAGCCAAACGGGACAGGGCAATCAGCCCCAGCATTTT	CASSQTGQGNQPQHF	TRBV7-3	TRBD1	many	TRBJ1-5
TGTGCCAGCAGGGATGGGTTCTCTGGGGCCAACGTCCTGACTTTC	CASRDGFSGANVLTF	TRBV6-1	.	few	TRBJ2-6
TGTGCCATCAGTCTGACTCCGGGGGCTTACTCTGGGGCCAACGTCCTGACTTTC	CAISLTPGAYSGANVLTF	TRBV10-3	.	many	TRBJ2-6
TGTGCCAGCAGCCCGCCCGGGGCTAGCTACAATGAGCAGTTCTTC	CASSPPGASYNEQFF	TRBV3-1	.	few	TRBJ2-1
TGTGCCAGCAGTTTAAACAGGGGGCTGAATGAAAAACTGTTTTTT	CASSLNRGLNEKLFF	TRBV28	TRBD1	many	TRBJ1-4
TGTGCCAGCAGGCCCCGTGAGGGAATCTATGGCTACACCTTC	CASRPREGIYGYTF	TRBV12-3/TRBV12-4	.	.	TRBJ1-2
TGCAGTGCTAACCGGGACAGAATTAATTCACCCCTCCACTTT	CSANRDRINSPLHF	TRBV20-1	TRBD1	many	TRBJ1-6
TGTGCCAGCAGCCGTCCTGGGACTTCCTACACAGATACGCAGTATTTT	CASSRPGTSYTDTQYF	TRBV7-2	.	.	TRBJ2-3
.	CASILDAANEKLFF	TRBV6-1	.	many	TRBJ1-4
TGTGCCAGCAGTGATACTTTTACGAGTGGAAACACCATATATTTT	CASSDTFTSGNTIYF	TRBV3-1	.	many	TRBJ1-3
TGTGCCACCAGTGTCGGGGAGGAGCAGTTCTTC	CATSVGEEQFF	TRBV24-1	.	many	TRBJ2-1
TGTGCCAGCAGCTTTTACCCGGGTCAGGACACAGATACGCAGTATTTT	CASSFYPGQDTDTQYF	TRBV7-9	.	.	TRBJ2-3
TGTGCCAGCTCATCAGGACAGGGGCTCCAGCCCCAGCATTTT	CASSSGQGLQPQHF	TRBV18	TRBD1	few	TRBJ1-5
TGTGCCAGCAACGACCCGGGCCACAATCAGCCCCAGCATTTT	CASNDPGHNQPQHF	TRBV6-1	.	many	TRBJ1-5
TGTGCCAGCAGTTACTCGAAGACTAGCGGGTACAAAGAGACCCAGTACTTC	CASSYSKTSGYKETQYF	TRBV6-5	TRBD2	many	TRBJ2-5
TGTGCCAGCAGCATAGCGGGGGTTTCCACAGATACGCAGTATTTT	CASSIAGVSTDTQYF	TRBV7-9	TRBD2	.	TRBJ2-3
TGTGCCAGCAGCTGGACCATCGCTCAGCCCCAGCATTTT	CASSWTIAQPQHF	TRBV12-3/TRBV12-4	.	many	TRBJ1-5
TGTGCCAGCAGCCTCGGGACAGAGTATACCGGGGAGCTGTTTTTT	CASSLGTEYTGELFF	TRBV7-8	TRBD1	.	TRBJ2-2
TGTGCCAGCAGTGCCCGGGGCTCACCAGAGACCCAGTACTTC	CASSARGSPETQYF	TRBV6-1	.	many	TRBJ2-5
TGCGCCAGCGCCTTGAGCGGGGGGGTCAACGAGCAGTACTTC	CASALSGGVNEQYF	TRBV5-1	TRBD2	few	TRBJ2-7
TGTGCCAGCAGTTTTTTGGGGGGCACAGATACGCAGTATTTT	CASSFLGGTDTQYF	TRBV28	.	many	TRBJ2-3
TGCGCCAGCAACGCCGTCCAGGGACAAGAGACCCAGTACTTC	CASNAVQGQETQYF	TRBV5-1	.	few	TRBJ2-5
TGTGCCAGCTCACCACTCGCCGATAGCAATCAGCCCCAGCATTTT	CASSPLADSNQPQHF	TRBV18	.	.	TRBJ1-5
TGTGCCAGCAGTGTGGCCACCTATAATTCACCCCTCCACTTT	CASSVATYNSPLHF	TRBV12-3/TRBV12-4	.	.	TRBJ1-6
TGTGCCAGCAGTGATTCGGGGGAGAGGGGTCGCAATCAGCCCCAGCATTTT	CASSDSGERGRNQPQHF	TRBV25-1	.	many	TRBJ1-5
TGTGCCACCAGCAGAGCGTATTTGGGGGCCTACGAGCAGTACTTC	CATSRAYLGAYEQYF	TRBV15	.	.	TRBJ2-7
TGTGCCAGCAGCTCCCCCCCGGACGGTTCCTCTGGGGCCAACGTCCTGACTTTC	CASSSPPDGSSGANVLTF	TRBV11-1	.	many	TRBJ2-6
TGTGCCAGCAGTCTGACGACGGGTACTGAAGCTTTCTTT	CASSLTTGTEAFF	TRBV28	.	many	TRBJ1-1
TGCGCCAGCAGCTGGATCATGGGCACAGATACGCAGTATTTT	CASSWIMGTDTQYF	TRBV5-1	.	few	TRBJ2-3
TGTGCCAGCAGTTACTCTCATTCAACAGGGTCTGAAGCTTTCTTT	CASSYSHSTGSEAFF	TRBV6-6	.	.	TRBJ1-1
TGCAGTGCTAGGGGATACCTGGGCAGTAACTATGGCTACACCTTC	CSARGYLGSNYGYTF	TRBV20-1	.	.	TRBJ1-2
TGTGCCACCAGTGATGGGACTAGGAATTCACCCCTCCACTTT	CATSDGTRNSPLHF	TRBV24-1	.	.	TRBJ1-6
TGTGCCAGCAGACGGACGGTCACTGAAGCTTTCTTT	CASRRTVTEAFF	TRBV6-2/TRBV6-3	.	.	TRBJ1-1
TGTGCCAGCAGTGAAAGGCAGCTCAGCTCCTACGAGCAGTACTTC	CASSERQLSSYEQYF	TRBV2	.	many	TRBJ2-7
TGTGCCAGCAGCTCCCGACTAGCGGGGGACTCCTACAATGAGCAGTTCTTC	CASSSRLAGDSYNEQFF	TRBV7-2	TRBD2	many	TRBJ2-1
TGTGCCAGCAGCAGGCGGGACACCCTCCAAGAGACCCAGTACTTC	CASSRRDTLQETQYF	TRBV21-1	.	few	TRBJ2-5
TGCAGCGTGGGACTAGCGGGGAACACCGGGGAGCTGTTTTTT	CSVGLAGNTGELFF	TRBV29-1	TRBD2	.	TRBJ2-2
TGTGCCAGCAGTCCCGGAGGGGACGTAGGCGGGCAGTACTTC	CASSPGGDVGGQYF	TRBV27	.	.	TRBJ2-7
TGTGCCAGCAGCTACGGAAACACCATATATTTT	CASSYGNTIYF	TRBV7-9	.	many	TRBJ1-3
TGCAGCGTTTTCCAGGGGGCCTCAGATACGCAGTATTTT	CSVFQGASDTQYF	TRBV29-1	TRBD1	many	TRBJ2-3
TGTGCCAGCAGATATAACGTCTCACCCCTCCACTTT	CASRYNVSPLHF	TRBV12-3/TRBV12-4	.	.	TRBJ1-6
TGCGCCAGCAGTCCTAGTGGCGACGGCGAGCAGTTCTTC	CASSPSGDGEQFF	TRBV4-3	.	few	TRBJ2-1
TGTGCCAGCAGCTTGTTAACGGTGGTAGGAACAGATACGCAGTATTTT	CASSLLTVVGTDTQYF	TRBV5-5	.	.	TRBJ2-3
TGTGCCAGCAGTTTCGAGGGGAAGGGGGCCTACAATGAGCAGTTCTTC	CASSFEGKGAYNEQFF	TRBV28	.	many	TRBJ2-1